This note documents a single T cell receptor beta chain sequence. Its antigen is unknown. The entry originates in a study of T cells after yellow fever vaccination. The study's findings and limits: Among primary-vaccination clones, most reappeared after the booster, at about 95% for CD4 and about 90% for CD8. CD4 and CD8 compartments shared a small share of clonotypes, likely from convergent recombination.

Trimming took off 0 bases at V and 2 bases at J, with 6 bases between the two ends. Germline CDR1 SGHKS, CDR2 YYEKEE (reference sequence). The length of the CDR3 is 13 residues. Production of TCR cDNA was by 5'RACE template switching, which also added a universal primer site and UMIs. Using its own MiXCR run on the 5' RACE reads, TCRdb lists one record per CDR3 protein. Of around 310,000 distinct CDR3 sequences detected, about 4.5% appear once; the ten largest clones hold 15% to 20%. V gene TRBV5-5 combines with J gene TRBJ2-7; D ambiguous. This TCR derives from a man aged 18-30 years who received the YFV17D yellow fever vaccine. The source was PBMCs, collected 15 days after the yellow fever booster vaccination. The DNA for the CDR3 is TGTGCCAGCAGCTTGGAGGCAGCCTACGAGCAGTACGTC. It codes for CASSLEAAYEQYV.